This TCR beta chain was observed in a study of CD8+ T cells in alopecia areata. This clone has just a few counts. Its antigen is as yet unknown. Germline CDR1 and CDR2: SEHNR and FQNEAQ (reference sequence). Trimming removed 3 bases at V and 4 bases at J, with 9 bases between. This CDR3 spans 14 amino acids. Study-wide findings and caveats: Against the mouse data, patients shared TCRs less clearly, possibly for HLA reasons.

TCR sequencing used cDNA made by reverse transcription of extracted RNA. The repertoire was sequenced with immunoSEQ multiplex PCR; TCRdb's copy has only in-frame clones and lacks some. The sample comprises over 2,500 clones, nearly 70% of which are singletons, and 10% rests with the top ten. The TCR sequence derives from a human donor in good health. The V call is TRBV7-9, the J call TRBJ1-4, with D tentatively TRBD1 (6 bases). Sequenced sample: skin. CDR3 sequence: CASSFDRSNEKLFF. CDR3 bases: TGTGCCAGCAGCTTTGACAGGAGTAATGAAAAACTGTTTTTT.